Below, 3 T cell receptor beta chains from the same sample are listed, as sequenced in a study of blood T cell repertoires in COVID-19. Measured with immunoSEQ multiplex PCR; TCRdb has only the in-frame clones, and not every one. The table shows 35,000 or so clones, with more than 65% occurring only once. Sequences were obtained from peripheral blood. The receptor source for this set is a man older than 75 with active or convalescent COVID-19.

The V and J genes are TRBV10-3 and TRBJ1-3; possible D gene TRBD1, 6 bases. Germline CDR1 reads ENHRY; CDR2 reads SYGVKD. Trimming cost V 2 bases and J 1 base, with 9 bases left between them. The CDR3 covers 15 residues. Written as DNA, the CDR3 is TGTGCCATCAGTGAGACACAGGGTTCTGGAAACACCATATATTTT. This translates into CAISETQGSGNTIYF.

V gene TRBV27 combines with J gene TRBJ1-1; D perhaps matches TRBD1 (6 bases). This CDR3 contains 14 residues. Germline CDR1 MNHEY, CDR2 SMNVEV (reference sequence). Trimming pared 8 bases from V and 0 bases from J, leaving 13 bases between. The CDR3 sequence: CASGDRRVNTEAFF. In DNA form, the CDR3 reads TGTGCCAGCGGTGACAGGCGAGTGAACACTGAAGCTTTCTTT.

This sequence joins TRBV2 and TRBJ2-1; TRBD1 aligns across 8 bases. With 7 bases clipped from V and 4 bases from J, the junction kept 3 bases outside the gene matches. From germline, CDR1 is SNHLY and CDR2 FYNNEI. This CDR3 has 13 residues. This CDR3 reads CASKGQVYNEQFF. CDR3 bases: TGTGCCAGCAAGGGACAGGTATACAATGAGCAGTTCTTC.